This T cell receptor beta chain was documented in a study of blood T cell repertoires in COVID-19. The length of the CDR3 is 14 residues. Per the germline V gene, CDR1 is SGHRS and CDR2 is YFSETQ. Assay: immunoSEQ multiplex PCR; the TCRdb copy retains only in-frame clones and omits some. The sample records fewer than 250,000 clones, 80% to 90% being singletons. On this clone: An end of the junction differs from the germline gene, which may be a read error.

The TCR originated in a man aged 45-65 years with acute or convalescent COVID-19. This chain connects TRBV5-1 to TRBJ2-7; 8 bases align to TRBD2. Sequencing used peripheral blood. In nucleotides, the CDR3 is TGCGCCGGCAGCTATAGCGGGACCTCCTACGAGCAGTACTTC. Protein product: CAGSYSGTSYEQYF.